This is a list of T cell receptor beta chains from one sample in a study of T cell changes during pregnancy in multiple sclerosis. Assay used: immunoSEQ multiplex PCR; TCRdb lists only in-frame clones, some missing. The table lists over 25,000 clones, roughly 90% of them singletons. The material sequenced was CD8+ T cells from peripheral blood mononuclear cells, taken in the second trimester of pregnancy. These receptors came from a female donor with multiple sclerosis, enrolled in a pregnancy study. The CDR3 runs from the conserved cysteine through the conserved F or W. Fields, in order: D gene, J gene, V gene, clone size, CDR3 protein, CDR3 DNA. A D gene is named only where the DNA matches it firmly. Some rows mark clone size as missing; the rest say once, few, many or name a class of expanded clone.

NA	TRBJ2-7	TRBV7-9	NA	CASSSDGGMEQYF	TGTGCCAGCAGCTCGGACGGAGGAATGGAGCAGTACTTC
TRBD1	TRBJ2-5	TRBV7-8	NA	CASSPLLGDRSYQETQYF	TGTGCCAGCAGCCCCCTTTTAGGGGACAGGTCGTACCAAGAGACCCAGTACTTC
TRBD2	TRBJ2-1	TRBV6-1	NA	CASSARGGHDEQFF	TGTGCCAGCAGTGCCCGGGGGGGCCACGATGAGCAGTTCTTC
NA	TRBJ2-7	TRBV7-8	NA	CASSAYSYEQYF	TGTGCCAGCAGCGCGTACTCCTACGAGCAGTACTTC
NA	TRBJ2-1	TRBV4-3	NA	CASSQDGPRGSYNEQFF	TGCGCCAGCAGCCAAGATGGGCCCAGGGGCTCCTACAATGAGCAGTTCTTC
NA	TRBJ1-1	TRBV12-5	NA	CASGLSHTEAFF	TGTGCTAGTGGTTTAAGCCACACTGAAGCTTTCTTT
NA	TRBJ2-1	TRBV27	NA	CASSFDRDNEQFF	TGTGCCAGCAGTTTTGATAGAGACAATGAGCAGTTCTTC
NA	TRBJ1-1	TRBV7-9	NA	CASSYSVNTEAFF	TGTGCCAGCAGCTATTCAGTGAACACTGAAGCTTTCTTT
TRBD1	TRBJ1-2	TRBV9	NA	CASSANRGMNYGYTF	TGTGCCAGCAGCGCAAACAGGGGGATGAACTATGGCTACACCTTC
NA	TRBJ1-1	TRBV4-1	NA	CASSQAPRDTLLTFF	TGCGCCAGCAGCCAAGCTCCCCGGGACACACTTTTGACTTTCTTT
TRBD1	TRBJ2-1	TRBV6-4	NA	CASCRDRGCNEQFF	TGTGCCAGCTGCCGGGACAGGGGTTGCAATGAGCAGTTCTTC
TRBD1	TRBJ2-7	TRBV6-5	NA	CASSYSGTGGTYEQYF	TGTGCCAGCAGTTACTCGGGAACAGGGGGAACCTACGAGCAGTACTTC
TRBD1	TRBJ2-7	TRBV4-3	medium-sized	CASSLHRGLAYEQYF	TGCGCCAGCAGCCTCCACAGGGGGCTCGCCTACGAGCAGTACTTC
TRBD1	TRBJ2-3	TRBV6-1	many	CASSEGTGADTQYF	TGTGCCAGCAGTGAAGGGACAGGGGCAGATACGCAGTATTTT
NA	TRBJ1-2	TRBV27	NA	CASSLSAGEKPYGYTF	TGTGCCAGCAGTTTATCGGCCGGGGAAAAGCCCTATGGCTACACCTTC
TRBD2	TRBJ2-1	TRBV27	few	CASPTSVAYNEQFF	TGTGCCAGCCCAACTAGCGTAGCCTACAATGAGCAGTTCTTC
TRBD2	TRBJ2-5	TRBV18	few	CASSPPNWGGTQYF	TGTGCCAGCTCACCACCCAACTGGGGGGGGACCCAGTACTTC
NA	TRBJ1-3	TRBV7-9	NA	CASRGDTPYTIYF	TGTGCCAGCCGAGGGGACACACCATACACCATATATTTT
NA	TRBJ1-4	TRBV25-1	NA	CASSDRDINEKLFF	TGTGCCAGCAGTGACCGGGACATAAATGAAAAACTGTTTTTT
TRBD1	TRBJ2-3	TRBV2	NA	CASRTLIVDRSDTDTQYF	TGTGCCAGCAGAACATTGATAGTGGACAGGTCGGACACAGATACGCAGTATTTT
TRBD1	TRBJ1-1	TRBV25-1	NA	CASSDPGQANTEAFF	TGTGCCAGCAGTGACCCGGGACAGGCGAACACTGAAGCTTTCTTT
NA	TRBJ1-5	TRBV28	once	CASSPFGGGAGQPQHF	TGTGCCAGCAGTCCATTCGGCGGGGGCGCGGGACAGCCCCAGCATTTT
NA	TRBJ2-3	TRBV4-3	NA	CASSQVSLGRGTDTQYF	TGCGCCAGCAGCCAAGTGTCATTAGGCAGGGGAACAGATACGCAGTATTTT
TRBD2	TRBJ2-1	TRBV5-1	once	CASSFGLAGDNEQFF	TGCGCCAGCAGCTTCGGACTAGCGGGGGACAATGAGCAGTTCTTC
TRBD2	TRBJ2-5	TRBV5-1	NA	CATPLPGLADETQYF	TGCGCCACTCCACTCCCGGGACTAGCGGATGAGACCCAGTACTTC
TRBD1	TRBJ1-6	TRBV6-4	NA	CASSDSAGTGDSSYNSPLHF	TGTGCCAGCAGTGACTCCGCTGGGACAGGGGATAGCTCCTATAATTCACCCCTCCACTTT
TRBD1	TRBJ1-4	TRBV28	NA	CASSSPTPGTDFHPYNEKLFF	TGTGCCAGCAGCTCCCCTACGCCCGGGACAGATTTTCACCCTTACAATGAAAAACTGTTTTTT
TRBD1	TRBJ1-1	TRBV5-1	NA	CASSFRRQGGPTEAFF	TGCGCCAGCAGCTTTAGGAGACAGGGGGGGCCCACTGAAGCTTTCTTT
TRBD1	TRBJ1-5	TRBV7-8	NA	CASSSRTGAAIYSNQPQHF	TGTGCCAGCAGCTCGCGTACAGGGGCTGCGATCTATAGCAATCAGCCCCAGCATTTT
TRBD2	TRBJ2-7	TRBV6-1	NA	CASSEDTGGSYEQYF	TGTGCCAGCAGTGAAGATACGGGGGGGTCCTACGAGCAGTACTTC
NA	TRBJ1-2	TRBV5-1	NA	CASSFLGLGYGYTF	TGCGCCAGCAGCTTTTTGGGGCTAGGCTATGGCTACACCTTC
TRBD2	TRBJ2-7	TRBV6-5	NA	CASSYSAGGSDEQYF	TGTGCCAGCAGTTACTCAGCGGGAGGGTCTGACGAGCAGTACTTC
NA	TRBJ1-1	TRBV27	once	CASSFWGGEAFF	TGTGCCAGCAGTTTTTGGGGGGGTGAAGCTTTCTTT
NA	TRBJ1-2	TRBV5-4	NA	CASSLSGIWVYGYTF	TGTGCCAGCAGCTTGTCGGGGATCTGGGTATATGGCTACACCTTC
NA	TRBJ2-5	TRBV27	NA	CASSPWTDFQETQYF	TGTGCCAGCAGTCCATGGACAGATTTCCAAGAGACCCAGTACTTC
NA	TRBJ1-1	TRBV10-3	NA	CATRAGALPNTEAFF	TGTGCCACGAGGGCGGGGGCCCTTCCGAACACTGAAGCTTTCTTT
NA	TRBJ1-6	TRBV5-4	few	CASSLWQDYNSPLHF	TGTGCCAGCAGCTTGTGGCAGGACTATAATTCACCCCTCCACTTT
TRBD1	TRBJ1-2	TRBV7-9	NA	CASSHGQGQTYGYTF	TGTGCCAGCAGCCATGGACAGGGGCAAACCTATGGCTACACCTTC
NA	TRBJ2-1	TRBV28	NA	CATEALGDNEQFF	TGTGCCACGGAGGCCCTCGGGGACAATGAGCAGTTCTTC
TRBD1	TRBJ1-3	TRBV7-3	NA	CASSLKPHRSGQGFSGNTIYF	TGTGCCAGCAGCTTAAAGCCACATCGGTCGGGACAGGGGTTCTCTGGAAACACCATATATTTT
NA	TRBJ2-3	TRBV21-1	NA	CASSKGQRGGDVGDTQYF	TGTGCCAGCAGCAAAGGCCAGCGGGGGGGCGATGTTGGAGATACGCAGTATTTT
TRBD1	TRBJ2-7	TRBV5-5	NA	CASSGGQAHEQYF	TGTGCCAGCAGCGGGGGACAGGCCCACGAGCAGTACTTC